The rows below give T cell receptor beta chains drawn from one sample of a study of response to subunit inactivated influenza vaccine. TCRdb independently ran MiXCR on the RT-PCR reads; one entry per CDR3 protein. The sample shows 550,000 to 800,000 distinct CDR3 sequences, less than 20% of them seen only once. This material consisted of PBMCs from blood, taken roughly 13 days after vaccination. The receptors shown here come from a man in his forties or fifties who received an inactivated influenza vaccine. The CDR3 runs from the conserved cysteine through the conserved F or W. Each record gives: J gene, clone size, D gene, V gene, CDR3 protein, CDR3 DNA. D genes are given only for firm matches. Size values are once, few and many counts, or a class for expanded clones, and some rows have none.

J: TRBJ2-7; size: -; D: -; V: TRBV29-1; CDR3: CSARVGSYEQYF; DNA: TGCAGCGCCAGGGTTGGGTCCTACGAGCAGTACTTC
J: TRBJ2-3; size: many; D: TRBD1; V: TRBV7-9; CDR3: CASSSSLLQGDENTDTQYF; DNA: TGTGCCAGCAGCTCCAGCCTGCTACAGGGGGACGAGAACACAGATACGCAGTATTTT
J: TRBJ1-1; size: -; D: -; V: TRBV2; CDR3: CASSDRGGVEAFF; DNA: TGTGCCAGCAGTGATAGGGGGGGGGTTGAAGCTTTCTTT
J: TRBJ1-1; size: many; D: -; V: TRBV5-1; CDR3: CASHPDGSNTEAFF; DNA: TGCGCCAGCCATCCGGACGGTTCGAACACTGAAGCTTTCTTT
J: TRBJ2-7; size: few; D: -; V: TRBV20-1; CDR3: CSARYLPQTYEQYF; DNA: TGCAGTGCTAGATATCTTCCACAAACCTACGAGCAGTACTTC
J: TRBJ2-5; size: -; D: -; V: TRBV5-1; CDR3: CASSPNSPGETQYF; DNA: TGCGCCAGCAGCCCCAACTCCCCAGGAGAGACCCAGTACTTC
J: TRBJ2-2; size: -; D: TRBD2; V: TRBV5-1; CDR3: CASSLYPRLAGILNPGELFF; DNA: TGCGCCAGCAGCTTGTATCCAAGACTAGCGGGAATCTTAAACCCCGGGGAGCTGTTTTTT
J: TRBJ2-7; size: -; D: -; V: TRBV30; CDR3: CAWSLPSLGHPYEQYF; DNA: TGTGCCTGGAGCCTTCCTTCTCTAGGTCATCCCTACGAGCAGTACTTC
J: TRBJ1-2; size: few; D: TRBD1; V: TRBV5-1; CDR3: CASSVGQGMVDGYTF; DNA: TGCGCCAGCAGCGTCGGACAGGGAATGGTCGATGGCTACACCTTC
J: TRBJ2-5; size: -; D: -; V: TRBV4-1; CDR3: CASSQDAMGAPKPTQYF; DNA: TGCGCCAGCAGCCAAGACGCAATGGGGGCTCCAAAGCCGACCCAGTACTTC
J: TRBJ2-1; size: many; D: -; V: TRBV12-3/TRBV12-4; CDR3: CASSPLGLRVPNEQFF; DNA: TGTGCCAGCAGTCCCCTCGGACTTAGGGTGCCCAATGAGCAGTTCTTC